Below are 27 T cell receptor beta chains sequenced from a single sample in a study of blood T cell repertoires in COVID-19. Only in-frame clones appear in the TCRdb table, and some are missing; sequencing was by immunoSEQ multiplex PCR. The table shows 200,000 to 300,000 clones, with about nine tenths occurring only once. Source material: peripheral blood. The receptor source for this set is a man aged 55 to 70 who had recovered from COVID-19.

This chain links TRBV12-3 or TRBV12-4 with TRBJ1-2; D gene unclear. V was shortened by 1 base and J by 8 bases, with 8 bases between the two germline ends. The CDR3 consists of 12 residues. This chain's CDR3 is CASSLGGWGYTF. DNA of the CDR3: TGTGCCAGCAGTTTAGGAGGATGGGGCTACACCTTC.

This clone has a handful of counts. The CDR3 region has the DNA TGTGCCAGCAGTCCCGGGACAGGGAGGGGTCGGTTTGAGCCCCAGCATTTT. It translates to CASSPGTGRGRFEPQHF. This chain uses TRBV6-6 with TRBJ1-5; 9 bases align to TRBD1. CDR1 MNHNY and CDR2 SVGAGI come from the germline V gene (reference sequence). V shed 5 bases, J shed 8 bases, and the junction held 16 bases outside the gene matches. The CDR3 consists of 17 residues.

This clone has more than one count but fewer than ten. J is TRBJ1-5 and V is TRBV2, with no clear D. CDR3 length equals 13 residues. Trimming took 4 bases from V and 4 from J, leaving 8 bases between them. Looked up from germline, CDR1 is SNHLY and CDR2 is FYNNEI. CDR3 in amino acids: CASSVNRNQPQHF. CDR3 nucleotide sequence: TGTGCCAGCAGTGTTAACAGAAATCAGCCCCAGCATTTT.

The gene calls are TRBV6-5 and TRBJ1-2, with TRBD1 as a possible D gene (5 bases). V was clipped by 3 bases and J by 4 bases, with 12 bases between them. The CDR3 spans 14 residues. Germline-derived CDR1 and CDR2 are MNHEY and SVGAGI. CDR3 coding DNA: TGTGCCAGCAGTTATATGGGGGAGGGCTATGGCTACACCTTC. Protein sequence: CASSYMGEGYGYTF.

The rearrangement joins TRBV24-1 to TRBJ2-5; 10 bases are a match to TRBD1. This CDR3 contains 18 residues. The V gene end was trimmed by 0 bases and the J gene end by 4 bases; junction bases not matched to a gene: 10. Germline CDR1 is KGHDR and CDR2 is SFDVKD. CDR3 protein: CATSDLSTGGHVGETQYF. As DNA, the CDR3 is TGTGCCACCAGTGATTTGTCGACAGGGGGCCATGTGGGAGAGACCCAGTACTTC.

The chain joins TRBV4-2 to TRBJ2-1, with D possibly TRBD1 on 6 matching bases. CDR3 length equals 15 residues. The germline V gene encodes CDR1 LGHNA and CDR2 YNFKEQ. The V end was cut by 4 bases, the J end by 4 bases, with 14 bases between. CDR3 bases: TGTGCCAGCAGCCCCATTGGGGGCTTTTACAATGAGCAGTTCTTC. Translation: CASSPIGGFYNEQFF.

This chain's CDR3 is CASSLGTVQHF. CDR3 bases: TGTGCCAGCAGCTTAGGGACAGTCCAGCATTTT. The V call is TRBV11-2, the J call TRBJ1-5; D is possibly TRBD1 (6 bases). Germline values: CDR1 SGHAT, CDR2 FQNNGV. This CDR3 comprises 11 residues. V lost 1 base to trimming and J lost 12 bases, with 7 bases between them.

The CDR3: CASSSEGRAQYF. CDR3 nucleotide sequence: TGCGCCAGCAGCTCGGAAGGTCGGGCGCAGTATTTT. V gene TRBV5-1 combines with J gene TRBJ2-3; D gene ambiguous. The CDR3 totals 12 residues. Germline CDR1 is SGHRS and CDR2 is YFSETQ. Trimming shortened V by 3 bases and J by 10 bases, and 12 bases separated the two germline ends.

This rearrangement joins TRBV27 to TRBJ1-3; 9 positions agree with TRBD1. Germline loops: CDR1 MNHEY, CDR2 SMNVEV (reference sequence). The junction had 4 bases not matched to a gene; V was cut back by 0 bases and J by 7 bases. The CDR3 is 15 residues long. For the CDR3, the DNA is TGTGCCAGCAGTTTATCGCGACAGGGGGTCAACACCATATATTTT. It is translated as CASSLSRQGVNTIYF.

V gene TRBV19 combines with J gene TRBJ2-2, with D maybe TRBD1 (5 bases). CDR3 length: 15 amino acids. Trimming stripped 7 bases from V and 4 bases from J, with 16 bases between. CDR1 and CDR2 (germline): LNHDA, SQIVND (reference sequence). The CDR3 region is CASNGAAIPTGELFF. The CDR3 DNA follows: TGTGCCAGTAATGGGGCGGCTATCCCCACCGGGGAGCTGTTTTTT.

The CDR3 nucleotides are TGTGCCATCAGTGAGTCCCAAGAGGGGGATCGGACCCAGCATTTT. It yields the protein CAISESQEGDRTQHF. The chain combines TRBV10-3 with TRBJ1-5; TRBD1 might be the D (6 bases). Trimming removed 0 bases from V and 11 bases from J, with 17 bases in between. Germline V gene sequence: CDR1 ENHRY, CDR2 SYGVKD. This CDR3 spans 15 amino acids.

This clone came up a few times. V usage is TRBV6-6 and J usage is TRBJ2-7; no reliable D call. Germline V gene sequence: CDR1 MNHNY, CDR2 SVGAGI (reference sequence). The CDR3 has 13 residues. Trimming shortened V by 0 bases and J by 3 bases, and 6 bases separated the two germline ends. Written as DNA, the CDR3 is TGTGCCAGCAGTTACTCGATAGACTACGAGCAGTACTTC. Translation gives CASSYSIDYEQYF.

The chain is built from TRBV3-1 (or the pseudogene TRBV3-2) and TRBJ1-1; D may be TRBD1 (5 bases). Trimming stripped 1 base from V and 11 bases from J, with 17 bases between. There are 14 residues in the CDR3. Germline loops: CDR1 LGHDT, CDR2 YNNKEL (reference sequence). The CDR3 DNA is TGTGCCAGCAGCCAAGTGGGGCAGTTTTATAGGGCTTTCTTT. Amino acid sequence: CASSQVGQFYRAFF.

This clone was found once. This chain uses TRBV3-1 (or the pseudogene TRBV3-2) with TRBJ2-3; D is possibly TRBD2 (7 bases). V shed 5 bases and J shed 10 bases, with 10 bases lying between them. Germline loops: CDR1 LGHDT, CDR2 YNNKEL (reference sequence). This CDR3 spans 11 amino acids. As DNA, the CDR3 is TGTGCCAGCAGCGAGGGGGGGGCGCAGTATTTT. It specifies CASSEGGAQYF.

This chain joins TRBV10-3 and TRBJ1-2; 8 bases are a match to TRBD1. This CDR3 is built from 14 residues. V shed 6 bases and J 8 bases; nucleotides not matched to a gene: 11. Germline V lookup: CDR1 ENHRY, CDR2 SYGVKD. CDR3 in DNA: TGTGCCATCAGATGGGGGCAGGGGGCTCAAGGCTACACCTTC. As protein: CAIRWGQGAQGYTF.

The rearrangement uses TRBV11-2 and TRBJ1-1, with D maybe TRBD1 (5 bases). The CDR3 has 12 residues. Germline V gene sequence: CDR1 SGHAT, CDR2 FQNNGV. V lost 7 bases, J lost 8 bases, and 14 bases lay in between. Here the CDR3 reads CASITLRGEAFF. In DNA form, the CDR3 reads TGTGCCAGCATCACTCTCCGGGGGGAAGCTTTCTTT.

The rearrangement joins TRBV28 to TRBJ2-7; possibly TRBD2 for D (6 bases). The CDR3 runs to 14 residues. Germline V gives CDR1 MDHEN, CDR2 SYDVKM. The V gene lost 8 bases and the J gene lost 1 base, with 15 bases spanning the gap. In nucleotides, the CDR3 is TGTGCCAGCGGGGGAGGAGGGAGGTCCTACGAGCAGTACTTC. Amino acid sequence: CASGGGGRSYEQYF.

V usage is TRBV5-3 and J usage is TRBJ1-5; D is ambiguous. TRBV5-3 is an ORF for which the function is uncertain. The V end was cut by 4 bases, the J end by 5 bases, with 19 bases between. This CDR3 is 16 amino acids long. CDR3 protein: CARSDAGITHYQPQHF. CDR3 sequence (DNA): TGTGCCAGAAGCGACGCCGGGATCACACACTATCAGCCCCAGCATTTT.

J is TRBJ1-6 and V is TRBV6-5; unclear D gene. Trimming left V 6 bases short and J 3 bases short, with 12 bases between. This CDR3 spans 15 amino acids. Germline loops: CDR1 MNHEY, CDR2 SVGAGI. Here the CDR3 DNA reads TGTGCCAGCAGCCGCGGGCAGCGCTATAATTCACCCCTCCACTTT. Its protein product is CASSRGQRYNSPLHF.

This clone has just a few counts. The rearrangement links TRBV4-1 to TRBJ2-7; weak D call: TRBD1 (8 bases). The V end was cut by 1 base, the J end by 2 bases, with 12 bases between. Germline V gene sequence: CDR1 MGHRA, CDR2 YSYEKL. The CDR3 sequence is 15 residues long. The CDR3 reads CASSQATGGAYEQYF. The CDR3 DNA reads as TGCGCCAGCAGCCAAGCCACAGGGGGGGCCTACGAGCAGTACTTC.

This chain uses TRBV5-4 with TRBJ1-1; 7 bases fit TRBD1. V shed 2 bases, J shed 7 bases, and the junction held 2 bases outside the gene matches. Germline CDR1 reads SGHNT; CDR2 reads YYREEE (reference sequence). CDR3 length equals 12 residues. CDR3 in DNA: TGTGCCAGCAGCTTCCGGGACAGTGAAGCTTTCTTT. Translated, it gives CASSFRDSEAFF.

This rearrangement joins TRBV12-3 or TRBV12-4 to TRBJ1-1, with a tentative D call TRBD1 (5 bases). The ends were cut back, 7 bases at V and 0 bases at J, with 9 bases in the middle. This CDR3 region has 13 residues. The CDR3 loop is CASINRMNTEAFF. The CDR3 DNA reads as TGTGCCAGCATCAACAGGATGAACACTGAAGCTTTCTTT.

The chain couples TRBV3-1 (or the pseudogene TRBV3-2) to TRBJ2-1, with 7 nucleotides matching TRBD2. The germline V gene encodes CDR1 LGHDT and CDR2 YNNKEL (reference sequence). This CDR3 contains 13 residues. The ends lost 4 bases at V and 6 bases at J; junction bases unmatched: 3. Here the CDR3 reads CASSRRGVNEQFF. Written as DNA, the CDR3 is TGTGCCAGCAGCCGACGGGGGGTCAATGAGCAGTTCTTC.

The V and J genes are TRBV6-4 and TRBJ2-3; a weak D match, TRBD2 (5 bases). V was trimmed by 2 bases and J by 0 bases, leaving 6 bases between them. The CDR3 totals 14 residues. From germline, CDR1 is MRHNA and CDR2 SNTAGT. CDR3 nucleotide sequence: TGTGCCAGCAGTGACGAGGGAAGCACAGATACGCAGTATTTT. Translating gives CASSDEGSTDTQYF.

In nucleotides, the CDR3 is TGTGCCAGCAGTGAAGCAACGCCAGATTACTATGGCTACACCTTC. Translating gives CASSEATPDYYGYTF. This rearrangement joins TRBV6-1 to TRBJ1-2, with unresolved D. There are 15 residues in the CDR3. Germline lookup yields CDR1 MNHNS and CDR2 SASEGT. Trimming stripped 0 bases from V and 3 bases from J, with 11 bases between.

The chain couples TRBV6-5 to TRBJ1-1, with 9 bases lining up with TRBD1. This CDR3 has 14 amino acids. The V gene's germline CDR1 is MNHEY and CDR2 SVGAGI. V lost 6 bases and J lost 1; bases outside the gene matches: 3. CDR3 residues: CASRDRGWNTEAFF. CDR3 bases: TGTGCCAGCAGGGACAGGGGATGGAACACTGAAGCTTTCTTT.

V gene TRBV19 combines with J gene TRBJ2-1; no clear D gene. Per germline, CDR1 LNHDA and CDR2 SQIVND (reference sequence). Trimming cost V 3 bases and J 7 bases, with 10 bases left between them. There are 13 residues in the CDR3. The CDR3 nucleotides read TGTGCCAGTAGTATCATTCGAGGAAATGAGCAGTTCTTC. Its translation: CASSIIRGNEQFF.